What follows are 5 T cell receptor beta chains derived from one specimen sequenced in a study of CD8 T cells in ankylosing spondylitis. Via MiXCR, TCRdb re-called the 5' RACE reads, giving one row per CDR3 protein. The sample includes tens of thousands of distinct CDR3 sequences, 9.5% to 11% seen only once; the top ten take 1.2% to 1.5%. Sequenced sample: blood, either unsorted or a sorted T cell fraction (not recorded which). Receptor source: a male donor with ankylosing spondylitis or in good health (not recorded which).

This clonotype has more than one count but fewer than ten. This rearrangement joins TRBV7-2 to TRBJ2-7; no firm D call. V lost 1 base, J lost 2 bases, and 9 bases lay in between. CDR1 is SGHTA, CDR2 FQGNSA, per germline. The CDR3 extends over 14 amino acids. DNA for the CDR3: TGTGCCAGCAGCTTAGGGGCAGTGGCCTACGAGCAGTACTTC. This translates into CASSLGAVAYEQYF.

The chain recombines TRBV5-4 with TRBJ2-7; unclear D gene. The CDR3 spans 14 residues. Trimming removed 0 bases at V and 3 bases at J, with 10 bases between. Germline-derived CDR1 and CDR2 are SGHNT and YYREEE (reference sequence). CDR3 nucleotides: TGTGCCAGCAGCTTGGCGAATGGTGGCTACGAGCAGTACTTC. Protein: CASSLANGGYEQYF.

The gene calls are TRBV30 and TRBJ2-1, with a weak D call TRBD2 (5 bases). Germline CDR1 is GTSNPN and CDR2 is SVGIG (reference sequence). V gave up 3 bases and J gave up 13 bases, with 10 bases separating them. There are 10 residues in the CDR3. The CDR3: CAWSTLVQFF. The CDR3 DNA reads TGTGCCTGGAGCACACTAGTACAGTTCTTC.

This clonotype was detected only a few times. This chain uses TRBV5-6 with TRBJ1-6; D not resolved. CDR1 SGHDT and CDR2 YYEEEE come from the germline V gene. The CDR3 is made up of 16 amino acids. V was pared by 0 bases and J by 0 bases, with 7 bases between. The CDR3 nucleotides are TGTGCCAGCAGCTTGGACGGGTCCTCCTATAATTCACCCCTCCACTTT. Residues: CASSLDGSSYNSPLHF. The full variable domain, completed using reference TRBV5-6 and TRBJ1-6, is DAGVTQSPTHLIKTRGQQVTLRCSPKSGHDTVSWYQQALGQGPQFIFQYYEEEERQRGNFPDRFSGHQFPNYSSELNVNALLLGDSALYLCASSLDGSSYNSPLHFGNGTRLTVT.

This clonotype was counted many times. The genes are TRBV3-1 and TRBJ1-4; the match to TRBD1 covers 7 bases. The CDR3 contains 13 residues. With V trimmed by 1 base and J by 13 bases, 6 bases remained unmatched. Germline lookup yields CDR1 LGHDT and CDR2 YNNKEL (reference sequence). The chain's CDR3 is CASSQGQGWRLFF. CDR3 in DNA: TGTGCCAGCAGCCAAGGACAGGGCTGGAGACTGTTTTTT.